This T cell receptor (beta chain) comes out of a study of cytomegalovirus exposure and HLA in healthy donors. The CDR3 spans 14 residues. CDR1 and CDR2 from the germline V gene are MRHNA and SNTAGT. V dropped 6 bases and J dropped 4 bases, with 15 bases sitting between them. This PCR relied on a set of 60 Vbeta primers and 13 Jbeta primers. Repertoires were generated with immunoSEQ multiplex PCR, while TCRdb's copy carries only in-frame clones and drops some. Altogether approximately 130,000 clones are present, around 70% being singletons, with the ten largest covering over 2%. Sequenced: PBMCs. The chain is built from TRBV6-4 and TRBJ1-2; D perhaps matches TRBD1 (5 bases). The clonotype originates from a woman aged 55-75 years in good health and CMV-seropositive. CDR3 DNA: TGTGCCAGCAGCCATACAGGTTCTTTCTATGGCTACACCTTC. This translates into CASSHTGSFYGYTF.